This T cell receptor beta chain stems from a study of blood T cell repertoires in COVID-19. Overall study context: Acute and convalescent COVID-19 samples came from the United States, Italy and Spain. T cells, B-cell-depleted T cells, or PBMCs supplied cDNA or gDNA.

In the original analysis: Amplification of reference gene primers provided the estimated nucleated cell counts. The data were produced by immunoSEQ multiplex PCR, yet TCRdb's version contains in-frame clones alone and is incomplete. V and J calls and clone size follow that table, whereas D and trimming were derived from the DNA. The sample gives around 150,000 clones, 65% to 85% of which show up once; approximately 10% is in the top ten. V shed 4 bases and J 0 bases; nucleotides not matched to a gene: 1. This CDR3 is 15 amino acids long. Germline V gives CDR1 MGHRA, CDR2 YSYEKL. This clonotype was obtained from a man in his 60s with active or convalescent COVID-19. The chain joins TRBV4-1 to TRBJ2-1, with 9 positions matching TRBD1. The sample consisted of peripheral blood. This CDR3 reads CASSPDRGSYNEQFF. The CDR3 DNA sequence: TGCGCCAGCAGCCCGGACAGGGGCTCCTACAATGAGCAGTTCTTC.